These 32 T cell receptor beta chains originate from one sample sequenced in a study of T-cell memory formation after mild COVID-19. One entry per CDR3 protein, called by TCRdb with MiXCR from the 5' RACE reads. The data hold roughly 300,000 distinct CDR3 sequences, with roughly 13% observed a single time. The sequencing sample was made of PBMCs or a T cell subset sorted from them (not recorded which). These TCRs come from a man between 18 and 35 years old who had mild COVID-19 (a few samples of this study predate the infection). Cell type and time point are not known.

The chain is built from TRBV5-1 and TRBJ2-7, with D unresolved. This CDR3 spans 9 amino acids. V was pared by 10 bases and J by 2 bases, with 4 bases between. Germline assignment: CDR1 SGHRS and CDR2 YFSETQ. Here the CDR3 reads CAGPYEQYV. The CDR3 bases are TGCGCCGGACCCTACGAGCAGTACGTC.

The chain carries TRBV7-2 and TRBJ1-5, with 7 bases fitting TRBD1. V lost 5 bases to trimming and J lost 6 bases; unmatched junction nucleotides: 10. CDR3 length equals 15 residues. Looked up from germline, CDR1 is SGHTA and CDR2 is FQGNSA. CDR3 residues: CASSTRRGGSQPQHF. DNA of the CDR3: TGTGCCAGCAGCACCCGTCGAGGGGGCAGTCAGCCCCAGCATTTT.

A few counts support this clonotype. The chain carries TRBV7-2 and TRBJ2-1, with D perhaps matching TRBD2 (6 bases). The CDR3 length is 15 residues. Germline CDR1 SGHTA, CDR2 FQGNSA. The V gene lost 11 bases and the J gene lost 3 bases, with 20 bases spanning the gap. The DNA for the CDR3 is TGTGCCGCAAAAGCGGGCCTTATGGGCTACAATGAGCAGTTCTTC. As protein: CAAKAGLMGYNEQFF.

This clonotype was picked up a small number of times. The J gene is TRBJ2-1, the V gene TRBV5-4; the D gene is possibly TRBD1 (6 bases). V gave up 6 bases and J gave up 8 bases, with 15 bases separating them. The length of the CDR3 is 13 residues. Germline CDR1 and CDR2: SGHNT and YYREEE (reference sequence). CDR3 sequence reads: CASIPDSLDEQFF. CDR3 sequence (DNA): TGTGCCAGCATCCCGGACAGTCTTGATGAGCAGTTCTTC. The full variable domain, rest sourced from reference TRBV5-4 and TRBJ2-1, is ETGVTQSPTHLIKTRGQQVTLRCSSQSGHNTVSWYQQALGQGPQFIFQYYREEENGRGNFPPRFSGLQFPNYSSELNVNALELDDSALYLCASIPDSLDEQFFGPGTRLTVL.

The sample holds a few counts of this clonotype. The chain couples TRBV6-5 to TRBJ2-7, with 8 positions matching TRBD2. V shed 8 bases, J shed 2 bases, and the junction held 11 bases outside the gene matches. This CDR3 spans 15 amino acids. CDR1 is MNHEY, CDR2 SVGAGI, per germline. DNA of the CDR3: TGTGCCAGCGGGCGCCCGAGGGGACTAGCCTACGAGCAGTACTTC. It is translated as CASGRPRGLAYEQYF.

This clonotype was observed many times. The chain couples TRBV6-5 to TRBJ2-7, with 11 nucleotides matching TRBD2. CDR1 and CDR2 (germline): MNHEY, SVGAGI. This CDR3 contains 14 residues. Trimming removed 6 bases from V and 7 bases from J; junction bases left unmatched: 8. In DNA form, the CDR3 reads TGTGCCAGCAGCTATAGCGGGGGGGCGGGGGAGCAGTACTTC. Its translation is CASSYSGGAGEQYF.

This sequence joins TRBV27 and TRBJ2-2, with D hard to call. This CDR3 spans 14 amino acids. Germline-derived CDR1 and CDR2 are MNHEY and SMNVEV (reference sequence). The V gene lost 5 bases and the J gene lost 2 bases, with 9 bases spanning the gap. The CDR3 reads CASSPTYNTGELFF. CDR3 sequence (DNA): TGTGCCAGCAGTCCTACATACAACACCGGGGAGCTGTTTTTT.

This clonotype came up a few times. The rearrangement links TRBV12-3 or TRBV12-4 to TRBJ2-7, with D perhaps being TRBD1 or TRBD2 (5 bases each). CDR3 length: 12 residues. V was cut by 6 bases and J by 6 bases, with 12 bases left in between. DNA for the CDR3: TGTGCCAGCAGCCGGGACCTAGGCGAGCAGTACGTC. This encodes CASSRDLGEQYV.

Notes on this clonotype: A single base separates this from a much larger clone, so it may be a read error. This chain uses TRBV7-3 with TRBJ2-3; D is undetermined. V was clipped by 6 bases and J by 2 bases, with 12 bases between them. CDR1 SGHTA and CDR2 FQGTGA come from the germline V gene. This CDR3 region has 14 residues. The CDR3 is CASSMTGTTDTQYF. The CDR3 nucleotides read TGTGCCAGCAGTATGACCGGTACCACAGATACGCAGTATTTT.

A word on this clonotype: It is unclear where the CDR3 begins or ends on the DNA, so no DNA is shown, and the CDR3 is as TCRdb lists it. J is TRBJ2-2 and V is TRBV7-2; TRBD2, the table's D call, lacks a check against the DNA. The CDR3 has 13 amino acids, counting both end residues. The germline V gene encodes CDR1 SGHTA and CDR2 FQGNSA. The CDR3 region is CAEEGLRAGELFF.

This clonotype was detected a few times. This rearrangement joins TRBV7-9 to TRBJ2-2; D gene uncertain. The CDR3 is 15 residues long. Trimming left V 4 bases short and J 5 bases short, with 14 bases between. The germline V gene encodes CDR1 SEHNR and CDR2 FQNEAQ (reference sequence). Written as DNA, the CDR3 is TGTGCCAGCAGCTCCCTGGACGCTGGGACCGGGGAGCTGTTTTTT. Amino acid sequence: CASSSLDAGTGELFF.

The chain employs TRBV20-1 and TRBJ2-7; 8 positions match TRBD2. Germline assignment: CDR1 DFQATT and CDR2 SNEGSKA (reference sequence). The J segment lost 3 bases and the V segment lost 6 bases, leaving 7 bases of the junction unmatched. The length of the CDR3 is 13 residues. CDR3 nucleotides: TGCAGTGCGGACGGGACTAGTCACTACGAGCAGTACTTC. It encodes CSADGTSHYEQYF.

In this sample, this clonotype turned up many times. The CDR3 nucleotides are TGTGCCAGCAGGAAAAGGACAGGGGTTGGTCAGCCCCAGCATTTT. Encoded protein: CASRKRTGVGQPQHF. The chain has TRBV12-3 or TRBV12-4 and TRBJ1-5; 9 nucleotides align to TRBD1. V gave up 6 bases and J gave up 6 bases; unmatched junction bases: 9. The CDR3 is made up of 15 amino acids.

The chain joins TRBV30 to TRBJ1-2; 9 bases match TRBD1. Germline V CDR1 and CDR2: GTSNPN, SVGIG (reference sequence). The CDR3 contains 13 residues. With 3 bases clipped from V and 3 bases from J, the junction kept 2 bases outside the gene matches. This CDR3 reads CAWSWDRDYGYTF. The CDR3 DNA reads TGTGCCTGGAGCTGGGACAGGGACTATGGCTACACCTTC.

A few counts support this clonotype. The chain joins TRBV20-1 to TRBJ2-5; no reliable D call. Trimming cost V 7 bases and J 9 bases, with 24 bases left between them. The CDR3 extends over 14 amino acids. Germline values: CDR1 DFQATT, CDR2 SNEGSKA (reference sequence). Here the CDR3 reads CSVLTPPGPGAQYF. The CDR3 bases are TGCAGTGTATTGACACCCCCCGGTCCTGGGGCCCAGTACTTC.

This clonotype was detected many times. J is TRBJ1-1 and V is TRBV30, with unresolved D. CDR1 and CDR2 from the germline V gene are GTSNPN and SVGIG (reference sequence). This CDR3 is built from 13 residues. V lost 4 bases to trimming and J lost 1 base, with 10 bases between them. The CDR3 loop reads CAWIKEGNTEAFF. CDR3 in DNA: TGTGCCTGGATAAAGGAGGGGAACACTGAAGCTTTCTTT.

This chain uses TRBV4-2 with TRBJ2-5, with TRBD2 matching over 13 bases. This CDR3 spans 17 amino acids. Germline loops: CDR1 LGHNA, CDR2 YNFKEQ. Germline trimming cut 4 bases from V and 4 bases from J; bases unmatched to any gene: 9. The CDR3 coding sequence is TGTGCCAGCAGCCTAGGGACTAGCGGGGTTGGGGGAGAGACCCAGTACTTC. As protein: CASSLGTSGVGGETQYF.

This clonotype was counted only a few times. This chain uses TRBV7-2 with TRBJ2-5; 8 nucleotides align to TRBD2. V was pared by 1 base and J by 2 bases, with 6 bases of the junction left unmatched. CDR3 length: 16 residues. CDR1 is SGHTA and CDR2 is FQGNSA in the germline V gene. The CDR3 DNA reads as TGTGCCAGCAGCTTAGATTCGCCGGGGGGGCAAGAGACCCAGTACTTC. It specifies CASSLDSPGGQETQYF.

This chain joins TRBV18 and TRBJ2-7; the D gene is possibly TRBD1 (5 bases). The CDR3 consists of 15 residues. The V gene lost 6 bases and the J gene lost 3 bases, with 18 bases spanning the gap. In germline, CDR1 is KGHSH, CDR2 LQKENI. This chain's CDR3 is CASSQGDQGHYEQYV. DNA for the CDR3: TGTGCCAGCTCCCAAGGAGATCAGGGCCACTACGAGCAGTACGTC.

This clonotype came up many times. The chain combines TRBV7-8 with TRBJ2-7; 9 bases match TRBD1. The length of the CDR3 is 18 residues. Trimming took 0 bases from V and 1 from J; bases not matched to a gene: 10. Germline values: CDR1 SGHVS, CDR2 FQNEAQ. The CDR3 is CASSLAPGTGIGSYEQYF. CDR3 sequence (DNA): TGTGCCAGCAGCTTAGCGCCCGGGACAGGGATAGGGTCCTACGAGCAGTACTTC.

The rearrangement joins TRBV12-3 or TRBV12-4 to TRBJ1-1; a possible D gene is TRBD1 (5 bases). This CDR3 contains 15 residues. V lost 5 bases to trimming and J lost 2 bases, with 15 bases between them. CDR3 DNA: TGTGCCAGCAGTGGCCTCGGGACGCACAACACTGAAGCTTTCTTT. This translates into CASSGLGTHNTEAFF.

The chain combines TRBV6-6 with TRBJ2-7; 10 nucleotides line up with TRBD1. The CDR3 is 15 amino acids. The V gene end was trimmed by 6 bases and the J gene end by 5 bases; junction bases not matched to a gene: 10. CDR1 and CDR2 from the germline V gene are MNHNY and SVGAGI (reference sequence). CDR3 amino acids: CASSQPGQGTNEQYF. In nucleotides, the CDR3 is TGTGCCAGCAGCCAACCGGGACAGGGGACGAACGAGCAGTACTTC.

The chain joins TRBV27 to TRBJ1-6; 10 nucleotides line up with TRBD1. CDR1 is MNHEY, CDR2 SMNVEV, per germline (reference sequence). Trimming at V came to 5 bases and at J to 8 bases, leaving 6 bases not matched to a gene. This CDR3 is built from 15 residues. The CDR3 here is CASSHRDRGYSPLHF. The CDR3 DNA is TGTGCCAGCAGTCACCGGGACAGGGGTTATTCACCCCTCCACTTT.

This clonotype was detected a few times. The V call is TRBV13, the J call TRBJ2-7; D unresolved. CDR1 and CDR2 (germline): PRHDT, FYEKMQ (reference sequence). The CDR3 length is 11 residues. V lost 4 bases and J 4 bases, leaving 5 bases between the germline ends. The CDR3 sequence is CASSSRYEQYV. The CDR3 nucleotides are TGTGCCAGCAGCTCCCGGTACGAGCAGTACGTC.

The chain employs TRBV28 and TRBJ2-7; the D gene is possibly TRBD1 (5 bases). The V gene's germline CDR1 is MDHEN and CDR2 SYDVKM. Trimming pared 4 bases from V and 3 bases from J, leaving 10 bases between. The CDR3 spans 13 residues. The CDR3 loop is CASSSGQDYEQYV. The CDR3 region has the DNA TGTGCCAGCAGTTCCGGACAAGACTACGAGCAGTACGTC.

This clonotype was recorded a few times. The chain employs TRBV6-5 and TRBJ1-1; D not certain. V lost 2 bases and J lost 4, with 14 bases in between. Germline CDR1 and CDR2: MNHEY and SVGAGI. The CDR3 spans 15 residues. The CDR3 DNA sequence: TGTGCCAGCAGTTACGAGGGTAGGTGGGGCACTGAAGCTTTCTTT. Translation gives CASSYEGRWGTEAFF.

This clonotype was seen more than once but under ten times. The chain links TRBV4-2 to TRBJ2-5; 10 nucleotides match TRBD2. V was pared by 0 bases and J by 2 bases, with 6 bases of the junction left unmatched. Germline-derived CDR1 and CDR2 are LGHNA and YNFKEQ. There are 17 residues in the CDR3. The CDR3 reads CASSQDLAGVFQETQYF. CDR3 nucleotides: TGTGCCAGCAGCCAAGATCTAGCGGGGGTATTTCAAGAGACCCAGTACTTC.

Many counts were recorded for this clonotype. The rearrangement joins TRBV10-3 to TRBJ2-7; 7 positions agree with TRBD1. V dropped 4 bases and J dropped 7; count of bases not matched to a gene: 10. The CDR3 has 14 residues. Germline CDR1 is ENHRY and CDR2 is SYGVKD. DNA of the CDR3: TGTGCCATCAGTGGAAGAGGGGGCAGTGGAGAGCAGTACTTC. The encoded protein is CAISGRGGSGEQYF.

The chain employs TRBV12-3 or TRBV12-4 and TRBJ2-2, with 9 bases identical to TRBD1. Trimming took 7 bases from V and 5 from J; bases not matched to a gene: 5. The CDR3 is 14 residues long. CDR3 nucleotide sequence: TGTGCCAGCACGAGACAGGGGGAAACCGGGGAGCTGTTTTTT. This codes for CASTRQGETGELFF.

The chain combines TRBV7-9 with TRBJ2-7, with TRBD1 as a possible D gene (5 bases). The CDR3 runs 13 residues. Germline V gene lookup returns CDR1 SEHNR and CDR2 FQNEAQ (reference sequence). Trimming took off 0 bases at V and 5 bases at J, with 8 bases between the two ends. DNA for the CDR3: TGTGCCAGCAGCTTAGCGGCAGGGAACGAGCAGTACTTC. Protein: CASSLAAGNEQYF.

The chain carries TRBV3-1 and TRBJ2-4; D is perhaps TRBD1 (5 bases). Germline V gene data show CDR1 as LGHDT and CDR2 as YNNKEL (reference sequence). The CDR3 spans 14 residues. The V end lost 1 base, the J end lost 8 bases, and 12 bases lay between the germline ends. This CDR3 is CASSQAQDGDIQYF. CDR3 DNA sequence: TGTGCCAGCAGCCAAGCACAGGACGGAGACATTCAGTACTTC. Based on the CDR3 plus reference TRBV3-1 and TRBJ2-4, the full variable domain is DTAVSQTPKYLVTQMGNDKSIKCEQNLGHDTMYWYKQDSKKFLKIMFSYNNKELIINETVPNRFSPKSPDKAHLNLHINSLELGDSAVYFCASSQAQDGDIQYFGAGTRLSVL.

There are many counts of this clonotype. The rearrangement uses TRBV20-1 and TRBJ2-7; D tentatively fits TRBD1 or TRBD2 (5 bases each). The CDR3 totals 13 residues. Germline CDR1 is DFQATT and CDR2 is SNEGSKA (reference sequence). Trimming removed 2 bases from V and 3 bases from J, with 11 bases in between. This chain's CDR3 is CSARMGPYYEQYF. CDR3 in DNA: TGCAGTGCTAGAATGGGACCCTACTACGAGCAGTACTTC.